This T cell receptor (beta chain) was sequenced in a study of CD8+ T cells in alopecia areata. In the study overall: The drug, tofacitinib, lasted 6 to 18 months, followed by 6 months off drug.

Germline V gene data show CDR1 as LGHNA and CDR2 as YNFKEQ. The V segment lost 0 bases and the J segment 3 bases; nucleotides outside the gene matches: 7. The CDR3 contains 16 residues. The study team obtained lesional scalp punch biopsies and peripheral blood from alopecia areata patients. RNA was extracted and reverse transcribed into cDNA as the sequencing template. Profiled with immunoSEQ multiplex PCR; TCRdb holds only in-frame clones, not every one. The sample includes more than 150,000 clones, about 63% of them seen just once. Study-level findings and limits: Lesional scalp, especially alopecia totalis/universalis, showed higher clonality than normal scalp.

As to this clone: Its antigen is not known.

This chain uses TRBV4-2 with TRBJ1-2; 7 nucleotides agree with TRBD1. The source of this sequence is a human donor with alopecia areata. The specimen comprised CD4+ T cells sorted from blood, sampled at week 0. CDR3 sequence reads: CASSQEPRQGYYGYTF. The DNA for the CDR3 is TGTGCCAGCAGCCAAGAGCCCCGACAGGGATACTATGGCTACACCTTC.